Listed below are T cell receptor beta chains from one sample, sequenced in a study of T cell responses to AZD1222 COVID-19 vaccine. Sequencing used immunoSEQ multiplex PCR; TCRdb keeps in-frame clones, though not all of them. Of under 150,000 clones listed, roughly 87% are singletons. The material sequenced was peripheral blood, taken 28 days after the second AZD1222 dose. Source of these receptors: an adult who received the AZD1222 COVID-19 vaccine. Each CDR3 is given with its conserved first and last residue. The D gene is left open where the match is weak.

d_gene	v_gene	j_gene	len	CDR3aa	CDR3nt
NA	TRBV7-2	TRBJ2-7	14	CASSPRQFPYEQYF	TGTGCCAGCAGCCCCCGACAGTTCCCCTACGAGCAGTACTTC
NA	TRBV5-1	TRBJ1-1	14	CASSTGQTNTEAFF	TGCGCCAGCAGCACGGGACAAACGAACACTGAAGCTTTCTTT
NA	TRBV6-5	TRBJ2-7	15	CASSLGGGSIYEQYF	TGTGCCAGCAGCTTGGGGGGGGGCTCTATCTACGAGCAGTACTTC
NA	TRBV3-1/TRBV3-2	TRBJ2-2	13	CASSQMGGGELFF	TGTGCCAGCAGCCAAATGGGTGGAGGGGAGCTGTTTTTT
NA	TRBV6-4	TRBJ2-1	13	CASDTSSYNEQFF	TGTGCCTCCGACACGAGCTCCTACAATGAGCAGTTCTTC
NA	TRBV28	TRBJ1-5	13	CATGQNSNQPQHF	TGTGCCACCGGACAGAATAGCAATCAGCCCCAGCATTTT
NA	TRBV28	TRBJ2-3	19	CASSSRWGQEPPDTDTQYF	TGTGCCAGCAGTTCGCGGTGGGGCCAGGAGCCTCCTGACACAGATACGCAGTATTTT
NA	TRBV6-2/TRBV6-3	TRBJ2-6	16	CASSYTDGVRANVLTF	TGTGCCAGCAGTTACACTGACGGAGTAAGGGCCAACGTCCTGACTTTC
NA	TRBV20-1	TRBJ2-1	13	CSASSWGRNEQFF	TGCAGTGCTAGTAGCTGGGGGCGGAATGAGCAGTTCTTC
NA	TRBV6-5	TRBJ1-2	14	CASLNGQTAYGYTF	TGTGCCAGTCTCAATGGCCAGACAGCATATGGCTACACCTTC
NA	TRBV2	TRBJ2-7	15	CASSPGGGVIYEQYF	TGTGCCAGCAGCCCTGGGGGGGGCGTAATCTACGAGCAGTACTTC